The next 24 T cell receptor beta chains were all read from a single sample in a study of identical twins. TCRdb re-called the 5' RACE reads with MiXCR, one entry per CDR3 protein. Found here are roughly 190,000 distinct CDR3 sequences, around a sixth of them singletons; the top ten hold 40%. The same data also went into a second study, on T cells expressing NK-cell markers.

The specimen was CD8+ T cells sorted from blood. These receptors all come from a woman between 18 and 29 years old in good health.

This clonotype has just a few counts. The chain joins TRBV19 to TRBJ2-1, with a weak D call TRBD2 (5 bases). The CDR3 contains 13 residues. Germline CDR1 LNHDA, CDR2 SQIVND (reference sequence). V shed 0 bases and J shed 7 bases, with 7 bases lying between them. Here the CDR3 reads CASSIDRGNEQFF. The CDR3 nucleotides are TGTGCCAGTAGTATAGACCGGGGTAATGAGCAGTTCTTC.

This clonotype was counted between two and nine times. The chain joins TRBV10-3 to TRBJ2-4; 9 bases align to TRBD1. The length of the CDR3 is 16 residues. Trimming cost V 2 bases and J 4 bases; bases outside gene matches: 6. Germline loops: CDR1 ENHRY, CDR2 SYGVKD. CDR3 loop: CAISEEGTGPKNIQYF. The CDR3 bases are TGTGCCATCAGTGAGGAAGGGACAGGGCCGAAAAACATTCAGTACTTC.

This clonotype was observed at least ten times. The chain has TRBV9 and TRBJ2-1; 9 bases are shared with TRBD1. The germline CDR1 and CDR2 sequences are SGDLS and YYNGEE. The CDR3 totals 13 residues. The ends lost 3 bases at V and 16 bases at J; junction bases unmatched: 11. The CDR3 loop reads CASSEGTGTGTFF. Written as DNA, the CDR3 is TGTGCCAGCAGCGAGGGGACCGGGACAGGGACTTTCTTC.

V and J are TRBV4-3 and TRBJ1-5; D remains ambiguous. The V gene lost 4 bases and the J gene lost 1 base, with 11 bases spanning the gap. This CDR3 region has 15 residues. CDR1 is LGHNA, CDR2 YSLEER, per germline. The CDR3 bases are TGCGCCAGCAGCCCATACCTAGGAAGCAATCAGCCCCAGCATTTT. Translating it yields CASSPYLGSNQPQHF.

In this sample, this clonotype turned up a few times. The genes are TRBV7-9 and TRBJ2-3, with 9 bases matching TRBD1. V shed 5 bases and J 1 base; nucleotides not matched to a gene: 7. The germline V gene encodes CDR1 SEHNR and CDR2 FQNEAQ (reference sequence). The CDR3 contains 16 residues. The CDR3 nucleotides are TGTGCCAGCAGCCACCCCTGGACAGGGGGCACAGATACGCAGTATTTT. As protein: CASSHPWTGGTDTQYF.

The V and J genes are TRBV4-3 and TRBJ2-7, with D perhaps assigned TRBD1 or TRBD2 (5 bases each). The germline V and J ends were trimmed by 4 bases and 4 bases, with 14 bases remaining between them. The CDR3 extends over 14 amino acids. Per germline, CDR1 LGHNA and CDR2 YSLEER. The CDR3 spells CASSLEGYTYEQYF. Here the CDR3 DNA reads TGCGCCAGCAGCCTCGAGGGGTATACATACGAGCAGTACTTC.

The genes are TRBV12-5 and TRBJ2-2; 8 bases are a match to TRBD2. V was clipped by 0 bases and J by 3 bases; unmatched bases: 9. The length of the CDR3 is 18 residues. Germline loops: CDR1 LGHNT, CDR2 FRNRAP. The CDR3 spells CASGLVLRLAGDTGELFF. Written as DNA, the CDR3 is TGTGCTAGTGGTTTGGTACTTCGGCTAGCGGGCGACACCGGGGAGCTGTTTTTT.

This clonotype has only one observation. The rearrangement joins TRBV2 to TRBJ1-5, with 8 bases fitting TRBD1. The CDR3 is 16 amino acids. V was pared by 8 bases and J by 2 bases, with 11 bases of the junction left unmatched. Per the germline V gene, CDR1 is SNHLY and CDR2 is FYNNEI. In nucleotides, the CDR3 is TGTGCCAGCGAGCTCTGGGGACAGGTTGGCAATCAGCCCCAGCATTTT. The encoded protein is CASELWGQVGNQPQHF.

This clonotype came up many times. The chain employs TRBV4-3 and TRBJ2-7; D remains ambiguous. CDR1 is LGHNA, CDR2 YSLEER, per germline. V shed 1 base and J shed 4 bases, with 11 bases lying between them. The CDR3 covers 14 residues. CDR3 coding DNA: TGCGCCAGCAGCCAAGCCACGGGCAGATACGAGCAGTACTTC. Translating gives CASSQATGRYEQYF.

The V call is TRBV19, the J call TRBJ2-7, with D uncertain. The germline CDR1 and CDR2 sequences are LNHDA and SQIVND (reference sequence). V dropped 2 bases and J dropped 5 bases, with 13 bases sitting between them. CDR3 length: 14 residues. The CDR3 region has the DNA TGTGCCAGTAGTATATTAGGCGGCGCGGACGAGCAGTACTTC. Translated, it gives CASSILGGADEQYF.

The chain is built from TRBV5-6 and TRBJ1-1; the D is unclear. The V end lost 4 bases, the J end lost 3 bases, and 10 bases lay between the germline ends. The CDR3 is 13 residues long. In germline, CDR1 is SGHDT, CDR2 YYEEEE. Here the CDR3 reads CASSSGRDTEAFF. The CDR3 nucleotides read TGTGCCAGCAGCAGTGGACGGGACACTGAAGCTTTCTTT. Looking up the rest from reference TRBV5-6 and TRBJ1-1 gives the full variable domain: DAGVTQSPTHLIKTRGQQVTLRCSPKSGHDTVSWYQQALGQGPQFIFQYYEEEERQRGNFPDRFSGHQFPNYSSELNVNALLLGDSALYLCASSSGRDTEAFFGQGTRLTVV.

The V call is TRBV5-4, the J call TRBJ2-3, with 8 bases aligning to TRBD2. The ends lost 2 bases at V and 4 bases at J; junction bases unmatched: 3. The CDR3 length is 14 residues. Germline V gives CDR1 SGHNT, CDR2 YYREEE (reference sequence). The CDR3 region has the DNA TGTGCCAGCAGCTTCGGAGCGGGAGCAGATACGCAGTATTTT. This sequence encodes CASSFGAGADTQYF.

V is TRBV20-1 and J is TRBJ2-4; D unclear. Between the trimmed V and J ends, which lost 3 bases and 5 bases, there was a span of 11 bases. Germline V gene lookup returns CDR1 DFQATT and CDR2 SNEGSKA (reference sequence). The CDR3 spans 13 residues. The CDR3, as DNA: TGCAGTGCTAGCTCCGTCGACGAAAACATTCAGTACTTC. Translating gives CSASSVDENIQYF.

This clonotype was counted ten times or more. This chain joins TRBV11-2 and TRBJ2-1, with TRBD2 matching over 16 bases. The CDR3 has 15 residues. CDR1 and CDR2 from the germline V gene are SGHAT and FQNNGV. V gave up 5 bases and J gave up 8 bases; unmatched junction bases: 3. The CDR3 DNA follows: TGTGCCAGCAGCCCGGGACTAGCGGGAGGGGATGAGCAGTTCTTC. Residues: CASSPGLAGGDEQFF.

This clonotype was seen a few times. The rearrangement links TRBV7-6 to TRBJ2-5; tentative D call: TRBD2 (7 bases). The V gene lost 5 bases and the J gene lost 4 bases, with 17 bases spanning the gap. CDR3 length: 15 residues. Looked up from germline, CDR1 is SGHVS and CDR2 is FNYEAQ. The chain's CDR3 is CASSPIPGEGETQYF. CDR3 nucleotide sequence: TGTGCCAGCAGCCCGATCCCAGGGGAGGGAGAGACCCAGTACTTC.

The chain links TRBV5-1 to TRBJ1-1; no clear D. Germline CDR1 and CDR2: SGHRS and YFSETQ. This CDR3 is 15 amino acids long. Trimming left V 4 bases short and J 8 bases short, with 21 bases between. The CDR3 here is CASSQLGGSMLEAFF. Here the CDR3 DNA reads TGCGCCAGCAGCCAATTAGGCGGGTCGATGCTCGAAGCTTTCTTT.

At least ten counts were recorded for this clonotype. The V call is TRBV7-9, the J call TRBJ2-3; TRBD2 aligns across 9 bases. The CDR3 extends over 16 amino acids. Germline V lookup: CDR1 SEHNR, CDR2 FQNEAQ (reference sequence). V shed 1 base, J shed 4 bases, and the junction held 6 bases outside the gene matches. CDR3 loop: CASSLEEREEADTQYF. CDR3 bases: TGTGCCAGCAGCTTAGAGGAGCGGGAGGAGGCAGATACGCAGTATTTT.

This chain connects TRBV7-9 to TRBJ2-1, with 8 bases lining up with TRBD2. Germline assignment: CDR1 SEHNR and CDR2 FQNEAQ (reference sequence). After removal of 2 bases from V and 9 bases from J, the junction contained 6 bases not matched to a gene. This CDR3 region has 14 residues. CDR3 sequence reads: CASSLPIAGSEQFF. In DNA form, the CDR3 reads TGTGCCAGCAGCTTACCGATAGCGGGGAGTGAGCAGTTCTTC.

This rearrangement joins TRBV10-3 to TRBJ2-7, with D perhaps matching TRBD2 (6 bases). V was trimmed by 10 bases and J by 7 bases, leaving 17 bases between them. The CDR3 is 12 amino acids. Germline V lookup: CDR1 ENHRY, CDR2 SYGVKD. The CDR3 DNA reads TGTGCCACCCTTAGCGGAGGCGGGGAGCAGTACTTC. As protein: CATLSGGGEQYF.

This clonotype was counted at least ten times. The CDR3 reads CASSWTSSNEQFF. CDR3 DNA sequence: TGTGCCAGCAGCTGGACTAGCTCCAATGAGCAGTTCTTC. The chain employs TRBV5-5 and TRBJ2-1, with 8 bases aligning to TRBD2. The CDR3 extends over 13 amino acids. CDR1 SGHKS and CDR2 YYEKEE come from the germline V gene (reference sequence). V lost 3 bases and J lost 6; bases outside the gene matches: 2.

Only one count was recorded for this clonotype. The chain links TRBV11-2 to TRBJ2-7; D unresolved. From germline, CDR1 is SGHAT and CDR2 FQNNGV. V lost 1 base and J 4 bases, leaving 8 bases between the germline ends. The CDR3 length is 13 residues. The CDR3 region is CASSLALRYEQYF. In nucleotides, the CDR3 is TGTGCCAGCAGCTTAGCCCTACGATACGAGCAGTACTTC. The variable domain in full, with the rest retrieved from reference TRBV11-2 and TRBJ2-7, is EAGVAQSPRYKIIEKRQSVAFWCNPISGHATLYWYQQILGQGPKLLIQFQNNGVVDDSQLPKDRFSAERLKGVDSTLKIQPAKLEDSAVYLCASSLALRYEQYFGPGTRLTVT.

This clonotype was counted ten times or more. This chain uses TRBV14 with TRBJ2-1; 10 bases agree with TRBD1. Germline trimming cut 1 base from V and 13 bases from J; bases unmatched to any gene: 7. CDR3 size: 14 residues. CDR1 is SGHDN, CDR2 FVKESK, per germline. The DNA for the CDR3 is TGTGCCAGCAGCCAAGGTGGGACAGGGGTGGACCAGTTCTTC. The encoded protein is CASSQGGTGVDQFF.

This clonotype has more than one count but fewer than ten. The chain employs TRBV20-1 and TRBJ2-7; D possibly matches TRBD1 or TRBD2 (6 bases each). Trimming removed 3 bases from V and 4 bases from J, with 13 bases in between. This CDR3 contains 13 residues. Germline-derived CDR1 and CDR2 are DFQATT and SNEGSKA (reference sequence). Here the CDR3 reads CSASGPGAYEQYF. The DNA for the CDR3 is TGCAGTGCTAGCGGTCCGGGGGCTTACGAGCAGTACTTC.

This chain joins TRBV7-9 and TRBJ1-1; a possible D gene is TRBD1 (5 bases). Germline CDR1 SEHNR, CDR2 FQNEAQ (reference sequence). This CDR3 is built from 13 residues. With 5 bases removed from V and 3 bases from J, the gap between germline ends came to 10 bases. The CDR3 DNA follows: TGTGCCAGCAGCGGCAGGGAGGACACTGAAGCTTTCTTT. Translation gives CASSGREDTEAFF.